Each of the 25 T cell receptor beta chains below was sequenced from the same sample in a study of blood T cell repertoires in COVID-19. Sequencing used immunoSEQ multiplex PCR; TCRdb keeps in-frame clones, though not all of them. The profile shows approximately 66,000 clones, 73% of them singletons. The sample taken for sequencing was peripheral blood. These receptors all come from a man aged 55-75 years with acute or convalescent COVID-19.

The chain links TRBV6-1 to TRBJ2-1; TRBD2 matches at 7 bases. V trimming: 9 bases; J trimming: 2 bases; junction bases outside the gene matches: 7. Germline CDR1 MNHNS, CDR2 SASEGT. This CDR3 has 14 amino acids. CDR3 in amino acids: CASHLAETYNEQFF. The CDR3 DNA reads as TGTGCCAGTCATCTAGCGGAAACCTACAATGAGCAGTTCTTC.

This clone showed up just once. The CDR3 DNA follows: TGCGCCAGCAGTAATACTGGCTACAATGAGCAGTTCTTC. Translated, it gives CASSNTGYNEQFF. The V gene is TRBV10-1, the J gene TRBJ2-1, with no clear D. Looked up from germline, CDR1 is WNHNN and CDR2 is SYGVQD (reference sequence). Trimming shortened V by 5 bases and J by 3 bases, and 8 bases separated the two germline ends. CDR3 size: 13 residues.

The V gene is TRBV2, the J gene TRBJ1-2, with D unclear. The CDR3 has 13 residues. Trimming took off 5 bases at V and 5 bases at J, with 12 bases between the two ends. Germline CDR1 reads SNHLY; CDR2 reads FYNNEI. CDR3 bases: TGTGCCAGCAGTCGGGAGGCGAGGTATGGCTACACCTTC. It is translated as CASSREARYGYTF.

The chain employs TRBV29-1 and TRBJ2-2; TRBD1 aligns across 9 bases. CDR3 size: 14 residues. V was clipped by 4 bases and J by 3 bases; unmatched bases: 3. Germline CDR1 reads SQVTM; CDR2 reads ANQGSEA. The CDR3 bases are TGCAGCGTTGGACAGGGGGGGGACACCGGGGAGCTGTTTTTT. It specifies CSVGQGGDTGELFF.

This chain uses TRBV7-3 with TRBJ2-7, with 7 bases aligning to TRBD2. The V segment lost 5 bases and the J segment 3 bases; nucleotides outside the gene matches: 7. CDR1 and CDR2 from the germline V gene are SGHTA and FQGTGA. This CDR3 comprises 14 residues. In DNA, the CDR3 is TGTGCCAGCAGCATCCGGGGGGATCACTACGAGCAGTACGTC. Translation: CASSIRGDHYEQYV.

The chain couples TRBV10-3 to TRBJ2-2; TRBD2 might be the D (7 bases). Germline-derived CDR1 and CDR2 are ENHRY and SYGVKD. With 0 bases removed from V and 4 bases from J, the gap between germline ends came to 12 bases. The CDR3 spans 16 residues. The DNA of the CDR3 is TGTGCCATCAGTGAGTCGGGGGGGCGAATCACCGGGGAGCTGTTTTTT. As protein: CAISESGGRITGELFF.

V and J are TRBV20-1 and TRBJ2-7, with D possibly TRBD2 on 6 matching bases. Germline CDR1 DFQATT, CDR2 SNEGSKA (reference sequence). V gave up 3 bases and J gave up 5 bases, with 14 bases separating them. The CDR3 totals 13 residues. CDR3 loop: CSASQLAGNEQYF. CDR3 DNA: TGCAGTGCTAGTCAGCTCGCGGGGAACGAGCAGTACTTC.

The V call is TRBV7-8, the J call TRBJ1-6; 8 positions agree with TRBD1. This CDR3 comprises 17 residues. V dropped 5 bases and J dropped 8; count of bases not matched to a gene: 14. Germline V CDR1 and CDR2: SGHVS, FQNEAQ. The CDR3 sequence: CASSTMQGAFAYSPLHF. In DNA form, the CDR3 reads TGTGCCAGCAGCACAATGCAGGGGGCGTTTGCTTATTCACCCCTCCACTTT.

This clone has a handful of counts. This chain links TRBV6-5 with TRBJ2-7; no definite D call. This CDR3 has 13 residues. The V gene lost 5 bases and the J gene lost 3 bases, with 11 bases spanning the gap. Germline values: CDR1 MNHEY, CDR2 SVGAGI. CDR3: CASSIRTDYEQYV. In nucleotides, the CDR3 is TGTGCCAGCAGTATCCGCACAGACTACGAGCAGTACGTC.

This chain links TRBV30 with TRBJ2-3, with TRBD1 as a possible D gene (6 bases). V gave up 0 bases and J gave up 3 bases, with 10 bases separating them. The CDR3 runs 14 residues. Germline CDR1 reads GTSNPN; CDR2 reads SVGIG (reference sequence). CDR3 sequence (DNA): TGTGCCTGGAGTGTACAGGGCAAAACAGATACGCAGTATTTT. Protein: CAWSVQGKTDTQYF.

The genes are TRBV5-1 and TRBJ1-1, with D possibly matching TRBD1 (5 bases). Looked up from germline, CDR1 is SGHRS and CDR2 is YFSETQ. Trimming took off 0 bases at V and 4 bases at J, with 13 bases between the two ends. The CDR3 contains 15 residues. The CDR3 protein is CASSLGEGRGTEAFF. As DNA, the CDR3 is TGCGCCAGCAGCTTGGGGGAGGGGCGGGGCACTGAAGCTTTCTTT. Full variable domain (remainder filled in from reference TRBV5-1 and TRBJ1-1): KAGVTQTPRYLIKTRGQQVTLSCSPISGHRSVSWYQQTPGQGLQFLFEYFSETQRNKGNFPGRFSGRQFSNSRSEMNVSTLELGDSALYLCASSLGEGRGTEAFFGQGTRLTVV.

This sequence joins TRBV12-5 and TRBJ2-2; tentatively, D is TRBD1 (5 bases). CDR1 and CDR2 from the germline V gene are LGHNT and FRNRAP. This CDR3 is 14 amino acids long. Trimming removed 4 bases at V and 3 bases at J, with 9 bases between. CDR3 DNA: TGTGCTAGTGGTTCCGGACAATACACCGGGGAGCTGTTTTTT. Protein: CASGSGQYTGELFF.

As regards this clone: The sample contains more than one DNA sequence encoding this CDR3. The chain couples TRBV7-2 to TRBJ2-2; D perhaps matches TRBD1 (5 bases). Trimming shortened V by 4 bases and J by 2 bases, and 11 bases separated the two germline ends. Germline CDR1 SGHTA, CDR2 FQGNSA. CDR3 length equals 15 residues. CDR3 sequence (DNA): TGTGCCAGCAGCTCTACAGGTCTTAACACCGGGGAGCTGTTTTTT. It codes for CASSSTGLNTGELFF.

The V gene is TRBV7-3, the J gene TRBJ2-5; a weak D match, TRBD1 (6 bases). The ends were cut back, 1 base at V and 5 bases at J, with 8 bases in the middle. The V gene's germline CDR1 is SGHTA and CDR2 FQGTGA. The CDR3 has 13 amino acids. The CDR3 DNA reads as TGTGCCAGCAGCTTAAACAGGGCTGAGACCCAGTACTTC. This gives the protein CASSLNRAETQYF.

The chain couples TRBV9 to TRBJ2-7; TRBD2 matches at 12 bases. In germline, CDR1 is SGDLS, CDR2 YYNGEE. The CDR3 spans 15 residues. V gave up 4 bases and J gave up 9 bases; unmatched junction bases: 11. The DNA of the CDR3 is TGTGCCAGCAGCCCATACCCTAGCGGGAGGGCCGGGCAGTACTTC. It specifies CASSPYPSGRAGQYF.

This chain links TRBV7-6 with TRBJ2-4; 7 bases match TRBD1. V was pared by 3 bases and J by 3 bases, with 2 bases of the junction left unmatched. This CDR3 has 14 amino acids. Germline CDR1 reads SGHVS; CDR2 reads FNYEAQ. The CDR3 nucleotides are TGTGCCAGCAGCTTCCGGACAGGCAAAAACATTCAGTACTTC. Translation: CASSFRTGKNIQYF.

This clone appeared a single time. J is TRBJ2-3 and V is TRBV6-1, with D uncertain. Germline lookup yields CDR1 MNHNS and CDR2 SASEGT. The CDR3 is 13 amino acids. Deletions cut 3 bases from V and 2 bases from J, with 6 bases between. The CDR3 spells CASSEYNTDTQYF. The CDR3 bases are TGTGCCAGCAGTGAGTACAACACAGATACGCAGTATTTT.

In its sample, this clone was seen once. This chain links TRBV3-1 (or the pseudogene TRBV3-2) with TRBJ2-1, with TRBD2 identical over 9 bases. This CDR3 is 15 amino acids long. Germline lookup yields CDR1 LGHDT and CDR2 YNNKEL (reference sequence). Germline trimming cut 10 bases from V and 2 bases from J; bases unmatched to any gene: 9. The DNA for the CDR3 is TGTGCCACTCGGTTTAGCGGGAGAACCTACAATGAGCAGTTCTTC. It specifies CATRFSGRTYNEQFF.

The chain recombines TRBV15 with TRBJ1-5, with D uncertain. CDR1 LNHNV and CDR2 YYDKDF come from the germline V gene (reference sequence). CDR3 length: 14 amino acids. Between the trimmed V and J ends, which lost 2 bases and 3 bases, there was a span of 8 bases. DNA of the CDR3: TGTGCCACCAGCAGACAGAACCTCAATCAGCCCCAGCATTTT. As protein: CATSRQNLNQPQHF.

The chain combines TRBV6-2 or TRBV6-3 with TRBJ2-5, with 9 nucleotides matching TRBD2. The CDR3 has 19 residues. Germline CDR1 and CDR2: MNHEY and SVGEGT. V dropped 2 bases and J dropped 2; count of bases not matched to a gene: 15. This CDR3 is CASSYHQSRLAETQETQYF. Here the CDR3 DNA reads TGTGCCAGCAGTTACCACCAATCGAGACTAGCGGAGACGCAAGAGACCCAGTACTTC.

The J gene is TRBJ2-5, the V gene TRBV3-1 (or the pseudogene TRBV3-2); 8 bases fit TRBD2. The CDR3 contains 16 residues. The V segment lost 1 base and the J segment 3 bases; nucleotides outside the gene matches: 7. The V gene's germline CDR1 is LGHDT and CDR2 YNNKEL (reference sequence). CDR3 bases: TGTGCCAGCAGCCAAGCGGGGGGGCCGGAGGAAGAGACCCAGTACTTC. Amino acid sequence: CASSQAGGPEEETQYF.

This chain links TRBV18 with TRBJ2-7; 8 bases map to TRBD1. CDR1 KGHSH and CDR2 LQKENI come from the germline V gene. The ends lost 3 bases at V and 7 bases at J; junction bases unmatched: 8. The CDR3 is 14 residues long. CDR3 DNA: TGTGCCAGCTCACCTGCTCAGGGGGCGCGAGAGCAGTACTTC. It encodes CASSPAQGAREQYF.

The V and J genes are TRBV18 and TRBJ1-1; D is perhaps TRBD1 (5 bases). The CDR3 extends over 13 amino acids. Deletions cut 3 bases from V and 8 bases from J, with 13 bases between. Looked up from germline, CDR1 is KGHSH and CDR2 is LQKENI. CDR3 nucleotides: TGTGCCAGCTCACCCACGCGGGGGGAGGAAGCTTTCTTT. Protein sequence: CASSPTRGEEAFF.

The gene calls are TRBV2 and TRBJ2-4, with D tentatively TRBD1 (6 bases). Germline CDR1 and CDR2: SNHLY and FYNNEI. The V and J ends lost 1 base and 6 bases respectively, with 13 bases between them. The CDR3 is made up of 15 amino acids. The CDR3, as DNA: TGTGCCAGCAGTGAAGTTACCAGGGGTCGAAACATTCAGTACTTC. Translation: CASSEVTRGRNIQYF.

Here the CDR3 reads CASRSGSGDTQYF. CDR3 nucleotides: TGCGCCAGCAGGAGCGGGAGTGGGGATACGCAGTATTTT. The chain is built from TRBV5-1 and TRBJ2-3; 8 nucleotides align to TRBD2. The CDR3 has 13 amino acids. With V trimmed by 5 bases and J by 6 bases, 5 bases remained unmatched. In germline, CDR1 is SGHRS, CDR2 YFSETQ.